This T cell receptor (beta chain) was identified during a study of blood T cell repertoires in COVID-19. Study as a whole: Donors in the United States, Italy and Spain gave samples during acute or convalescent COVID-19. PBMCs, B-cell-depleted T cells, or T cells were the source of the cDNA or gDNA that made up the material.

The CDR3 sequence is 13 residues long. Germline CDR1 reads SGHKS; CDR2 reads YYEKEE (reference sequence). V was cut by 0 bases and J by 9 bases, with 9 bases left in between. Under the authors' procedure: Estimates of nucleated cell counts were drawn from the amplification of reference gene primers. Sequencing was performed with immunoSEQ multiplex PCR; in TCRdb, only in-frame clones are kept and a portion is missing. That table furnishes V, J and clone size, whereas the DNA furnished D and trimming. The repertoire consists of 150,000 to 200,000 clones, with about 80% occurring once and the leading ten covering approximately 22%.

The source material was peripheral blood. This receptor was identified in an elderly woman with acute or convalescent COVID-19. The V and J genes are TRBV5-5 and TRBJ1-4; D is unclear. The CDR3 loop reads CASSLEPAKKLFF. Here the CDR3 DNA reads TGTGCCAGCAGCTTGGAGCCTGCGAAAAAACTGTTTTTT.